Listed below are T cell receptor beta chains from one sample, sequenced in a study of cytomegalovirus exposure and HLA in healthy donors. Assay used: immunoSEQ multiplex PCR; TCRdb lists only in-frame clones, some missing. The table lists around 200,000 clones, about 89% of them singletons. Source material: PBMCs. The receptors stem from a woman between 18 and 29 years old in good health and CMV-seronegative. Each CDR3 is given with its conserved first and last residue. D genes are given only for firm matches. Clone size appears in some rows only: once, few, many, or a class for an expanded clone.

clone size: once; J gene: TRBJ2-6; D gene: -; V gene: TRBV5-1; CDR3 protein: CASSLESSGANVLTF; CDR3 DNA: TGCGCCAGCAGCTTGGAGAGCTCTGGGGCCAACGTCCTGACTTTC
clone size: few; J gene: TRBJ2-7; D gene: -; V gene: TRBV9; CDR3 protein: CASGRSPLEEQYF; CDR3 DNA: TGTGCCAGCGGCCGGTCACCCCTGGAGGAGCAGTACTTC
clone size: -; J gene: TRBJ2-3; D gene: TRBD1; V gene: TRBV7-2; CDR3 protein: CASSLANLGTGALSGADTQYF; CDR3 DNA: TGTGCCAGCAGCTTAGCTAACCTCGGGACAGGTGCCTTAAGTGGGGCAGATACGCAGTATTTT
clone size: few; J gene: TRBJ1-1; D gene: -; V gene: TRBV19; CDR3 protein: CASSIVLTYQNTEAFF; CDR3 DNA: TGTGCCAGTAGTATAGTCCTTACATACCAGAACACTGAAGCTTTCTTT
clone size: once; J gene: TRBJ2-1; D gene: -; V gene: TRBV2; CDR3 protein: CASGGLDSSSEQFF; CDR3 DNA: TGTGCCAGCGGCGGGTTGGACAGTTCATCTGAGCAGTTCTTC
clone size: -; J gene: TRBJ1-2; D gene: TRBD1; V gene: TRBV14; CDR3 protein: CASSQVGQDYGYTF; CDR3 DNA: TGTGCCAGCAGCCAAGTGGGACAGGACTATGGCTACACCTTC
clone size: -; J gene: TRBJ1-6; D gene: -; V gene: TRBV11-2; CDR3 protein: CASSLFGGRKLSPLHF; CDR3 DNA: TGTGCCAGCAGCTTATTCGGGGGACGCAAGTTGTCACCCCTCCACTTT
clone size: -; J gene: TRBJ2-3; D gene: TRBD2; V gene: TRBV5-4; CDR3 protein: CASTPRSGGVYTQYF; CDR3 DNA: TGTGCCAGCACCCCGAGGAGCGGGGGGGTTTATACGCAGTATTTT
clone size: few; J gene: TRBJ1-1; D gene: -; V gene: TRBV6-5; CDR3 protein: CASRKGIGDTEAFF; CDR3 DNA: TGTGCCAGCAGAAAGGGGATAGGGGACACTGAAGCTTTCTTT
clone size: -; J gene: TRBJ2-3; D gene: -; V gene: TRBV7-2; CDR3 protein: CASSILYTDTQYF; CDR3 DNA: TGTGCCAGCAGCATACTATACACAGATACGCAGTATTTT
clone size: -; J gene: TRBJ2-3; D gene: TRBD2; V gene: TRBV4-2; CDR3 protein: CASSHSGGDYTQYF; CDR3 DNA: TGTGCCAGCAGCCATAGCGGGGGGGATTACACGCAGTATTTT
clone size: -; J gene: TRBJ2-5; D gene: TRBD2; V gene: TRBV6-1; CDR3 protein: CASSVERGGVETQYF; CDR3 DNA: TGTGCCAGCAGTGTAGAGCGGGGGGGGGTGGAGACCCAGTACTTC
clone size: -; J gene: TRBJ2-7; D gene: -; V gene: TRBV5-1; CDR3 protein: CASSLAQGGIYEQYF; CDR3 DNA: TGCGCCAGCAGCTTGGCCCAGGGGGGTATCTACGAGCAGTACTTC
clone size: -; J gene: TRBJ1-5; D gene: TRBD1; V gene: TRBV7-2; CDR3 protein: CASSRQGAEGPQHF; CDR3 DNA: TGTGCCAGCAGCCGACAGGGGGCAGAGGGGCCCCAGCATTTT
clone size: -; J gene: TRBJ1-5; D gene: -; V gene: TRBV6-5; CDR3 protein: CASRVVPGHQPQHF; CDR3 DNA: TGTGCCAGCAGGGTGGTCCCTGGCCATCAGCCCCAGCATTTT
clone size: -; J gene: TRBJ2-1; D gene: TRBD1; V gene: TRBV7-8; CDR3 protein: CASSLGGTGGFNEQFF; CDR3 DNA: TGTGCCAGCAGCTTAGGGGGGACAGGGGGTTTCAATGAGCAGTTCTTC
clone size: -; J gene: TRBJ2-2; D gene: -; V gene: TRBV7-9; CDR3 protein: CASSLIGEITGELFF; CDR3 DNA: TGTGCCAGCAGCTTGATAGGGGAAATCACCGGGGAGCTGTTTTTT
clone size: -; J gene: TRBJ2-3; D gene: TRBD2; V gene: TRBV7-2; CDR3 protein: CASRPPGLAGFTQYF; CDR3 DNA: TGTGCCAGCAGGCCACCGGGATTAGCGGGTTTTACGCAGTATTTT
clone size: -; J gene: TRBJ2-3; D gene: TRBD2; V gene: TRBV7-2; CDR3 protein: CASSPRAGGPYSDTQYF; CDR3 DNA: TGTGCCAGCAGCCCGAGGGCGGGGGGGCCTTATTCAGATACGCAGTATTTT
clone size: -; J gene: TRBJ2-3; D gene: TRBD2; V gene: TRBV6-6; CDR3 protein: CASRISAGGADTQYF; CDR3 DNA: TGTGCCAGCAGAATCAGCGCGGGAGGCGCAGATACGCAGTATTTT
clone size: -; J gene: TRBJ2-7; D gene: TRBD2; V gene: TRBV9; CDR3 protein: CASSVGLAGVANEQYF; CDR3 DNA: TGTGCCAGCAGCGTAGGGCTAGCGGGAGTAGCTAACGAGCAGTACTTC
clone size: -; J gene: TRBJ2-1; D gene: -; V gene: TRBV6-4; CDR3 protein: CASSAHVESLNEQFF; CDR3 DNA: TGTGCCAGCAGTGCACACGTCGAATCCTTGAATGAGCAGTTCTTC
clone size: -; J gene: TRBJ1-5; D gene: -; V gene: TRBV19; CDR3 protein: CASSIVAGWGNQPQHF; CDR3 DNA: TGTGCCAGTAGTATAGTGGCAGGGTGGGGCAATCAGCCCCAGCATTTT
clone size: -; J gene: TRBJ1-2; D gene: -; V gene: TRBV4-1; CDR3 protein: CASSQSVANYGYTF; CDR3 DNA: TGCGCCAGCAGCCAATCTGTCGCTAACTATGGCTACACCTTC